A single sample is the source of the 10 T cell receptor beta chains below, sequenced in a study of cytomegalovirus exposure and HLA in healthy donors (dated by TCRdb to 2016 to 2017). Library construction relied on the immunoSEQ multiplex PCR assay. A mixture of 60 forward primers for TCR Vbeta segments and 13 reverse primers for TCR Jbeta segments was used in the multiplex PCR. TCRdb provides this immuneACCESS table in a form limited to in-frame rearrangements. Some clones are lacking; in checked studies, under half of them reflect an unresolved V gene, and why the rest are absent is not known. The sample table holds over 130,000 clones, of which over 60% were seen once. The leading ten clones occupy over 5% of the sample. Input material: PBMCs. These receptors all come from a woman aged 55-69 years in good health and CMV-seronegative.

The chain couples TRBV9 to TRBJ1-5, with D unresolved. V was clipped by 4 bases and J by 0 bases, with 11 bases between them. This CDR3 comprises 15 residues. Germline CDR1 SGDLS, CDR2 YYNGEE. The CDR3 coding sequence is TGTGCCAGCAGCCGAGACATCGCTAGCAATCAGCCCCAGCATTTT. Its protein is CASSRDIASNQPQHF. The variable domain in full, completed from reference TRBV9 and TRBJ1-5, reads DSGVTQTPKHLITATGQRVTLRCSPRSGDLSVYWYQQSLDQGLQFLIQYYNGEERAKGNILERFSAQQFPDLHSELNLSSLELGDSALYFCASSRDIASNQPQHFGDGTRLSIL.

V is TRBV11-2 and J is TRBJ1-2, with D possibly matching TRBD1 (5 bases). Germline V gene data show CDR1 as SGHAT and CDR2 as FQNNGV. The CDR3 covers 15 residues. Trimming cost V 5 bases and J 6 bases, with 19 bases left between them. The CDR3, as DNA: TGTGCCAGCAGCCGAGACAGATCCACTGGGGATGGCTACACCTTC. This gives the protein CASSRDRSTGDGYTF. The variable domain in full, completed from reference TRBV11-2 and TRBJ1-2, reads EAGVAQSPRYKIIEKRQSVAFWCNPISGHATLYWYQQILGQGPKLLIQFQNNGVVDDSQLPKDRFSAERLKGVDSTLKIQPAKLEDSAVYLCASSRDRSTGDGYTFGSGTRLTVV.

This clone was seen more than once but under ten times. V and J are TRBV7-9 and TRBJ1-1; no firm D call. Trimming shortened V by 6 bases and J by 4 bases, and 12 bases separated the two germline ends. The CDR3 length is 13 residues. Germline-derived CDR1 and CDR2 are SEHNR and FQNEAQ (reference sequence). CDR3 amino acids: CASRKAAGTEAFF. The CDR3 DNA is TGTGCCAGCAGGAAAGCCGCGGGCACTGAAGCTTTCTTT.

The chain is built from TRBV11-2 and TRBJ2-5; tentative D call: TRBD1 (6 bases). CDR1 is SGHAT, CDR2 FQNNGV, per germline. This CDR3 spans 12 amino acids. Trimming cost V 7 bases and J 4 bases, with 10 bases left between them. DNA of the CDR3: TGTGCCAGCACGGACAGAATAGAGACCCAGTACTTC. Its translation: CASTDRIETQYF.

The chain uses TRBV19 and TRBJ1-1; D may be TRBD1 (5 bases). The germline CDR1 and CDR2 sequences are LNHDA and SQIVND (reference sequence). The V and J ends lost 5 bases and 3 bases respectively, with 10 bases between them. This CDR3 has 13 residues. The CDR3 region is CASSADTYTEAFF. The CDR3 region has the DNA TGTGCCAGTAGTGCGGACACTTACACTGAAGCTTTCTTT.

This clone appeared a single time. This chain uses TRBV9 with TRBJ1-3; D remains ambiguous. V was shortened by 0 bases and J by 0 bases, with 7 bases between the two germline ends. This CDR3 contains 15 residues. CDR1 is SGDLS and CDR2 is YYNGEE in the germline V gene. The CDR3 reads CASSVDTGSGNTIYF. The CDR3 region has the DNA TGTGCCAGCAGCGTAGATACGGGCTCTGGAAACACCATATATTTT.

For the CDR3, the DNA is TGTGCCAGCAGCTTCCGGACTAGCGGGGGAGTAGATACGCAGTATTTT. It specifies CASSFRTSGGVDTQYF. The rearrangement joins TRBV7-2 to TRBJ2-3; 13 nucleotides line up with TRBD2. The CDR3 runs 16 residues. Germline assignment: CDR1 SGHTA and CDR2 FQGNSA. Trimming took 3 bases from V and 5 from J; bases not matched to a gene: 5.

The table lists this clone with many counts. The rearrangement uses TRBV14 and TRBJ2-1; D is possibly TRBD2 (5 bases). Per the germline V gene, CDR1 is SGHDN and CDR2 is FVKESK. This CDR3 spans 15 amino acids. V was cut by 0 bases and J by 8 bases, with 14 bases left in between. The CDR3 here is CASSQDIARVDEQFF. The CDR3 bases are TGTGCCAGCAGCCAAGACATAGCGAGGGTCGATGAGCAGTTCTTC.

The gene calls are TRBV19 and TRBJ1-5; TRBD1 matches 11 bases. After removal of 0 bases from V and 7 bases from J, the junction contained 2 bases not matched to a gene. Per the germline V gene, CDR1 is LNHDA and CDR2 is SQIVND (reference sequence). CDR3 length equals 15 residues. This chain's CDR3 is CASSIDGTGGQPQHF. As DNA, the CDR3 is TGTGCCAGTAGTATAGATGGGACAGGGGGACAGCCCCAGCATTTT.

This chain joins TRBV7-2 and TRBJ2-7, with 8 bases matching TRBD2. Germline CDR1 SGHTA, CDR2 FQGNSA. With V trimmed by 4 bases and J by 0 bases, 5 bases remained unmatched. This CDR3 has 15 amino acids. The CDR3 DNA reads TGTGCCAGCAGCTATACTAGCGGTCCCTCCTACGAGCAGTACTTC. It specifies CASSYTSGPSYEQYF. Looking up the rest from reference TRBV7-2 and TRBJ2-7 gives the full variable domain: GAGVSQSPSNKVTEKGKDVELRCDPISGHTALYWYRQSLGQGLEFLIYFQGNSAPDKSGLPSDRFSAERTGGSVSTLTIQRTQQEDSAVYLCASSYTSGPSYEQYFGPGTRLTVT.